Ten or more counts support the clone carrying this TCR beta chain. This sample was taken from a study of early T cells in non-severe SARS-CoV-2 infection. TCRdb reprocessed the 5' RACE reads via MiXCR and lists one record per CDR3 protein. Altogether about 81,000 distinct CDR3 sequences are present, more than 5% being singletons, with the ten largest covering roughly 7.8%. CDR3 length: 17 amino acids. V gave up 5 bases and J gave up 4 bases; unmatched junction bases: 14. Germline assignment: CDR1 LNHDA and CDR2 SQIVND (reference sequence). Sequenced material: whole blood. V is TRBV19 and J is TRBJ1-1, with TRBD1 matching 9 bases. This receptor was obtained from an adult who was a healthcare worker with PCR-confirmed SARS-CoV-2 infection or an uninfected control (not recorded which). The CDR3 sequence: CASSPYKGQGFSTEAFF. The DNA for the CDR3 is TGTGCCAGTAGTCCCTACAAGGGACAGGGTTTTAGCACTGAAGCTTTCTTT.